Following are 30 T cell receptor beta chains from one sample sequenced in a study of response to subunit inactivated influenza vaccine. MiXCR was run by TCRdb on the RT-PCR reads, yielding one entry per CDR3 protein. The table shows 400,000 to 650,000 distinct CDR3 sequences, with less than 7.5% occurring only once. Sequencing was performed on PBMCs from blood, taken less than 25 months after vaccination. Receptor source: a man between 50 and 70 years old who received an inactivated influenza vaccine.

This clonotype was counted between two and nine times. The V call is TRBV7-7, the J call TRBJ2-2; 7 nucleotides match TRBD1. The V segment lost 5 bases and the J segment 1 base; nucleotides outside the gene matches: 4. Germline V gene sequence: CDR1 SSHAT, CDR2 FNYEAQ (reference sequence). The CDR3 has 15 amino acids. The CDR3 reads CASSPTGLNTGELFF. The CDR3 DNA sequence: TGTGCCAGCAGCCCGACAGGGCTGAACACCGGGGAGCTGTTTTTT.

A single count supports this clonotype. The chain recombines TRBV12-3 or TRBV12-4 with TRBJ2-3; 11 bases are a match to TRBD2. J was trimmed by 1 base and V by 11 bases; bases with no gene match: 20. CDR3 length equals 19 residues. The CDR3 region has the DNA TGTGCCTGCTGTTCAAACCGACTAGCGGGGTTTGCAGGCACAGATACGCAGTATTTT. As protein: CACCSNRLAGFAGTDTQYF.

The chain couples TRBV29-1 to TRBJ2-1, with D possibly TRBD2 on 7 matching bases. This CDR3 has 14 amino acids. V lost 7 bases and J 2 bases, leaving 15 bases between the germline ends. From germline, CDR1 is SQVTM and CDR2 ANQGSEA. The CDR3 region has the DNA TGCAGCGCCAGGTTAGGGGGGGCCTACAATGAGCAGTTCTTC. Translating it yields CSARLGGAYNEQFF.

This chain joins TRBV14 and TRBJ2-1, with D unclear. V lost 1 base and J lost 1, with 8 bases in between. This CDR3 is 15 amino acids long. Germline V gives CDR1 SGHDN, CDR2 FVKESK. The CDR3 DNA follows: TGTGCCAGCAGCCAAGGCCCTCTATCCTACAATGAGCAGTTCTTC. Translating gives CASSQGPLSYNEQFF.

This clonotype was detected a few times. The V call is TRBV5-1, the J call TRBJ2-2, with TRBD1 identical over 7 bases. CDR3 length: 15 residues. Germline trimming cut 6 bases from V and 5 bases from J; bases unmatched to any gene: 10. In germline, CDR1 is SGHRS, CDR2 YFSETQ. CDR3 sequence: CASNRDSTWTGELFF. The CDR3 DNA reads TGCGCCAGCAACCGGGACAGTACCTGGACCGGGGAGCTGTTTTTT.

This clonotype showed up many times. The rearrangement uses TRBV27 and TRBJ1-6; D is unclear. Trimming removed 4 bases from V and 9 bases from J, with 10 bases in between. This CDR3 region has 13 residues. The germline V gene has CDR1 MNHEY and CDR2 SMNVEV (reference sequence). This CDR3 is CASSYVSLSPLHF. CDR3 coding DNA: TGTGCCAGCAGTTATGTATCGCTTTCACCCCTCCACTTT.

This clonotype was counted many times. The V call is TRBV4-2, the J call TRBJ2-7; no definite D call. V was shortened by 0 bases and J by 3 bases, with 9 bases between the two germline ends. The CDR3 length is 14 residues. Germline CDR1 reads LGHNA; CDR2 reads YNFKEQ. CDR3 DNA: TGTGCCAGCAGCCAAGATCGAACCCTCTACGAGCAGTACTTC. Its translation is CASSQDRTLYEQYF.

This clonotype turned up a few times. The J gene is TRBJ2-1, the V gene TRBV12-3 or TRBV12-4, with 13 bases that match TRBD2. With 6 bases clipped from V and 9 bases from J, the junction kept 11 bases outside the gene matches. The CDR3 runs to 16 residues. The chain's CDR3 is CASRREGLAGRPEQFF. The CDR3 coding sequence is TGTGCCAGCAGGAGAGAGGGACTAGCGGGGAGACCTGAGCAGTTCTTC.

This clonotype came up many times. The genes are TRBV12-3 or TRBV12-4 and TRBJ2-1, with 9 bases matching TRBD2. J lost 7 bases, V lost 5 bases, and 9 bases had no gene match. The CDR3 has 15 amino acids. The CDR3 here is CASSPLAGVANEQFF. For the CDR3, the DNA is TGTGCCAGCAGTCCATTAGCGGGAGTAGCGAATGAGCAGTTCTTC.

The chain joins TRBV5-1 to TRBJ1-3, with 7 positions matching TRBD1. Per the germline V gene, CDR1 is SGHRS and CDR2 is YFSETQ. V dropped 4 bases and J dropped 0; count of bases not matched to a gene: 4. This CDR3 has 15 amino acids. The CDR3: CASSPQGTSGNTIYF. The CDR3 region has the DNA TGCGCCAGCAGCCCACAGGGGACCTCTGGAAACACCATATATTTT.

This clonotype has at least ten counts. V usage is TRBV5-1 and J usage is TRBJ2-3; tentatively, D is TRBD1 or TRBD2 (5 bases each). The length of the CDR3 is 14 residues. CDR1 is SGHRS, CDR2 YFSETQ, per germline. Trimming pared 7 bases from V and 2 bases from J, leaving 14 bases between. In nucleotides, the CDR3 is TGCGCCAGCTCCTCCGGGACGAACACAGATACGCAGTATTTT. It yields the protein CASSSGTNTDTQYF.

There are many counts of this clonotype. The chain has TRBV4-2 and TRBJ2-1; TRBD2 matches 10 bases. The CDR3 runs 15 residues. Germline CDR1 reads LGHNA; CDR2 reads YNFKEQ. V was clipped by 4 bases and J by 3 bases; unmatched bases: 3. The CDR3 spells CASSPGTSDYNEQFF. CDR3 in DNA: TGTGCCAGCAGCCCCGGGACTAGCGACTACAATGAGCAGTTCTTC.

J is TRBJ2-2 and V is TRBV11-2; possibly TRBD1 for D (6 bases). This CDR3 contains 15 residues. Germline lookup yields CDR1 SGHAT and CDR2 FQNNGV. With 4 bases removed from V and 4 bases from J, the gap between germline ends came to 13 bases. The CDR3 bases are TGTGCCAGCAGCTATCCGGGACACGGCACCGGGGAGCTGTTTTTT. This gives the protein CASSYPGHGTGELFF.

As concerns this clonotype: This may stem from a read error, because a much larger clone lies one nucleotide away. The genes are TRBV5-1 and TRBJ1-4, with D perhaps matching TRBD1 (6 bases). Germline loops: CDR1 SGHRS, CDR2 YFSETQ. The CDR3 is 16 residues long. V shed 1 base and J shed 3 bases, with 13 bases lying between them. As DNA, the CDR3 is TGCGCCAGCAGCTTGATGGGGGCAGGGCCTAATGAAAAACTGTTTTTT. Its translation: CASSLMGAGPNEKLFF.

The chain joins TRBV10-3 to TRBJ1-3; D not certain. Trimming took off 4 bases at V and 4 bases at J, with 8 bases between the two ends. The CDR3 has 13 amino acids. Germline-derived CDR1 and CDR2 are ENHRY and SYGVKD. The CDR3 loop is CAISVRSGNTIYF. The CDR3 DNA follows: TGTGCCATCAGTGTAAGGAGCGGAAACACCATATATTTT.

This clonotype was observed at least ten times. The V gene is TRBV2, the J gene TRBJ2-2; weak D call: TRBD2 (7 bases). The CDR3 spans 15 residues. V was cut by 4 bases and J by 0 bases, with 9 bases left in between. Germline values: CDR1 SNHLY, CDR2 FYNNEI. This chain's CDR3 is CASSGGGPNTGELFF. The CDR3 DNA follows: TGTGCCAGCAGTGGCGGGGGCCCGAACACCGGGGAGCTGTTTTTT.

The V and J genes are TRBV10-3 and TRBJ1-2; D not certain. Per the germline V gene, CDR1 is ENHRY and CDR2 is SYGVKD. Trimming stripped 10 bases from V and 0 bases from J, with 15 bases between. The CDR3 length is 14 residues. In DNA, the CDR3 is TGTGCCACCCGGATCGGTGAGGCTAACTATGGCTACACCTTC. Protein product: CATRIGEANYGYTF.

This chain joins TRBV7-2 and TRBJ2-7; possible D gene TRBD2, 5 bases. CDR1 is SGHTA and CDR2 is FQGNSA in the germline V gene. Trimming took 2 bases from V and 0 from J, leaving 8 bases between them. CDR3 size: 14 residues. The CDR3 DNA reads TGTGCCAGCAGCTTATGGCGGGTCTCCTACGAGCAGTACTTC. Translation gives CASSLWRVSYEQYF.

Ten or more counts support this clonotype. CDR3 nucleotide sequence: TGTGCCACCAGCCGAAGACAGGGACCAGATACGCAGTATTTT. It translates to CATSRRQGPDTQYF. V is TRBV15 and J is TRBJ2-3, with TRBD1 matching 7 bases. This CDR3 region has 14 residues. In germline, CDR1 is LNHNV, CDR2 YYDKDF (reference sequence). The ends lost 5 bases at V and 4 bases at J; junction bases unmatched: 6.

This clonotype has a count of ten or more. The chain uses TRBV6-5 and TRBJ1-5, with D unclear. Between the trimmed V and J ends, which lost 3 bases and 2 bases, there was a span of 5 bases. The CDR3 has 13 amino acids. Germline V CDR1 and CDR2: MNHEY, SVGAGI. The CDR3 is CASSYGGNQPQHF. CDR3 nucleotide sequence: TGTGCCAGCAGTTATGGCGGCAATCAGCCCCAGCATTTT.

This clonotype has only a few counts. The rearrangement joins TRBV9 to TRBJ2-7; TRBD1 aligns across 12 bases. This CDR3 contains 16 residues. V dropped 1 base and J dropped 5; count of bases not matched to a gene: 7. The germline V gene encodes CDR1 SGDLS and CDR2 YYNGEE. CDR3 protein: CASSVRPGQGANEQYF. The CDR3 DNA is TGTGCCAGCAGCGTAAGACCGGGACAGGGGGCGAACGAGCAGTACTTC.

This clonotype was counted only a few times. This chain connects TRBV15 to TRBJ2-7; D is possibly TRBD2 (6 bases). Germline V gene sequence: CDR1 LNHNV, CDR2 YYDKDF (reference sequence). The CDR3 totals 13 residues. Between the trimmed V and J ends, which lost 0 bases and 6 bases, there was a span of 9 bases. The CDR3 region is CATSRDLGGEQYF. The CDR3, as DNA: TGTGCCACCAGCAGAGATCTGGGGGGCGAGCAGTACTTC. The entire variable domain, with the rest obtained from reference TRBV15 and TRBJ2-7, is as follows: DAMVIQNPRYQVTQFGKPVTLSCSQTLNHNVMYWYQQKSSQAPKLLFHYYDKDFNNEADTPDNFQSRRPNTSFCFLDIRSPGLGDTAMYLCATSRDLGGEQYFGPGTRLTVT.

The chain is built from TRBV10-3 and TRBJ2-7; 12 positions match TRBD1. The junction had 9 bases not matched to a gene; V was cut back by 6 bases and J by 0 bases. In germline, CDR1 is ENHRY, CDR2 SYGVKD. The CDR3 runs 17 residues. In DNA, the CDR3 is TGTGCCATCAGACCGGGACAGGGGGCCCCCTCCTCCTACGAGCAGTACTTC. As protein: CAIRPGQGAPSSYEQYF.

This clonotype occurred a few times. The rearrangement uses TRBV12-3 or TRBV12-4 and TRBJ2-1; D is undetermined. This CDR3 contains 12 residues. With 2 bases removed from V and 10 bases from J, the gap between germline ends came to 9 bases. Here the CDR3 reads CASSLRTSEQFF. The CDR3 region has the DNA TGTGCCAGCAGTTTAAGAACAAGCGAGCAGTTCTTC.

This clonotype appeared a few times. The V and J genes are TRBV5-1 and TRBJ2-4; no clear D gene. The CDR3 is 13 residues long. Trimming removed 0 bases from V and 6 bases from J, with 7 bases in between. In germline, CDR1 is SGHRS, CDR2 YFSETQ. CDR3 amino acids: CASSLGAGNIQYF. In DNA, the CDR3 is TGCGCCAGCAGCTTGGGGGCAGGAAACATTCAGTACTTC.

The chain recombines TRBV11-1 with TRBJ2-1; 15 bases map to TRBD2. The CDR3 length is 18 residues. The junction had 11 bases not matched to a gene; V was cut back by 4 bases and J by 7 bases. CDR1 and CDR2 (germline): SGHAT, FQDESV (reference sequence). The CDR3 nucleotides read TGTGCCAGCAGCTCTAACGTCCCCGGGACTAGCGGGAGGAATGAGCAGTTCTTC. Amino acids: CASSSNVPGTSGRNEQFF. The full variable domain, its missing parts supplied by reference TRBV11-1 and TRBJ2-1, is EAEVAQSPRYKITEKSQAVAFWCDPISGHATLYWYRQILGQGPELLVQFQDESVVDDSQLPKDRFSAERLKGVDSTLKIQPAELGDSAMYLCASSSNVPGTSGRNEQFFGPGTRLTVL.

This clonotype was counted ten times or more. This chain uses TRBV28 with TRBJ2-1, with no clear D. This CDR3 spans 14 amino acids. Germline V gene data show CDR1 as MDHEN and CDR2 as SYDVKM. V was pared by 7 bases and J by 4 bases, with 14 bases between. The DNA for the CDR3 is TGTGCCAGCACCCCCCCGGGTTTATACAATGAGCAGTTCTTC. This sequence encodes CASTPPGLYNEQFF.

This clonotype was seen many times. V usage is TRBV12-3 or TRBV12-4 and J usage is TRBJ1-1; no reliable D call. This CDR3 region has 12 residues. Trimming stripped 8 bases from V and 14 bases from J, with 21 bases between. This CDR3 reads CASLGRRGGEFF. In DNA, the CDR3 is TGTGCCAGCCTAGGCAGGCGGGGAGGAGAATTCTTT.

This clonotype appeared a few times. The chain employs TRBV5-4 and TRBJ1-1; D is possibly TRBD1 (6 bases). Germline V gene sequence: CDR1 SGHNT, CDR2 YYREEE (reference sequence). Trimming pared 7 bases from V and 5 bases from J, leaving 18 bases between. The CDR3 has 14 amino acids. This CDR3 is CASGQQGSLTEAFF. The CDR3 bases are TGTGCCAGCGGACAACAGGGAAGTTTAACTGAAGCTTTCTTT.

This clonotype has a single count. CDR3 in DNA: TGTGCCAGCACCTCCCTGGGGCAGCCCCAGCATTTT. It specifies CASTSLGQPQHF. The chain couples TRBV6-2 or TRBV6-3 to TRBJ1-5, with D uncertain. The germline gives CDR1 MNHEY, CDR2 SVGEGT. V was clipped by 7 bases and J by 7 bases, with 11 bases between them. This CDR3 contains 12 residues.